Described below is a single T cell receptor beta chain sequence and its context. An input of about 0.45 to 1 ug of RNA was subjected to reverse transcription using random hexamers. The TCR beta CDR3 was amplified by immunoSEQ multiplex PCR across 54 Vbeta, 13 Jbeta. Each CDR3 protein is one row after TCRdb ran MiXCR on the immunoSEQ multiplex PCR reads. The table records roughly 120,000 distinct CDR3 sequences, just over 90% of them present only once. V was pared by 5 bases and J by 8 bases, with 15 bases between. The CDR3 contains 13 residues. Germline V gene data show CDR1 as MNHEY and CDR2 as SMNVEV (reference sequence). The data are from a study of CD8 T cells in Susac syndrome.

The receptor's source is a human donor with multiple sclerosis. V gene TRBV27 combines with J gene TRBJ1-2; tentatively, D is TRBD1 (6 bases). The sequencing sample was made of CD8+ T cells from PBMCs. The CDR3 region is CASSRHQGLGYTF. CDR3 nucleotide sequence: TGTGCCAGCAGTCGGCACCAGGGGCTGGGCTACACCTTC.